Given below is one T cell receptor beta chain in context. Its target is unknown. The record originates from a study of CD8 T cells in ankylosing spondylitis. Study-wide findings and caveats: The study identified a TCR beta motif of roughly eight highly homologous variants that appeared characteristic of ankylosing spondylitis blood. Earlier literature documents some of the motif variants in reactive arthritis synovial fluid and blood. The clones that were linked to disease were reported to be significantly enriched in matched synovial fluid samples from ankylosing spondylitis patients.

Germline CDR1 and CDR2: LGHDT and YNNKEL (reference sequence). Trimming took 0 bases from V and 6 from J; bases not matched to a gene: 5. CDR3 size: 16 residues. Quantitative molecular-barcoded 5'-RACE generated the TCR beta libraries. TCRdb processed the 5' RACE reads anew with MiXCR; each CDR3 protein has one entry. The sample holds roughly 370,000 distinct CDR3 sequences; under 25% are singletons and the top ten take about 15%. The origin of this receptor is a male donor with ankylosing spondylitis. The sequencing input was blood, either unsorted or a sorted T cell fraction (not recorded which). The V call is TRBV3-1, the J call TRBJ2-1; 10 nucleotides agree with TRBD2. This CDR3 is CASSQEVAGGFNEQFF. The CDR3 nucleotides read TGTGCCAGCAGCCAAGAGGTAGCGGGAGGTTTCAATGAGCAGTTCTTC.